This TCR beta chain was observed in a study of CD8+CD57+ T cells in acquired aplastic anemia (dated by TCRdb to about 2018). A note on the overall study: Extracted DNA from sorted CD4+ and CD8+ cells averaged around 3.4 ug, ranging from roughly 0.17 to 27.4 ug. An average of approximately 10 million reads for CD4+ cells and 11.0 million reads for CD8+ cells was obtained from healthy donor samples.

The study deep-sequenced TCR repertoires of sorted CD4+ and CD8+ blood T cells from severe aplastic anemia patients and healthy subjects. Ficoll-Paque density gradient centrifugation was used to isolate peripheral blood mononuclear cells. Before DNA was extracted, CD4+ and CD8+ T cells were sorted using either FACS or magnetic beads. What the work shows at the level of the full study, not this receptor alone: Patients and healthy controls showed no significant difference in CD8+ Simpson's diversity (P=0.060). Around 28 CD8+ CDR3 sequences were found to be shared between patients and controls, but these sequences appeared to be highly expressed in patients and within the immunodominant clones of the patients.

Genomic DNA served as template for TCR beta VDJ combination and CDR3 sequence profiling. An Illumina HiSeq 2000 was used for TCR repertoire sequencing. The study's own analysis went as follows. Repertoires were assessed using TRBV/TRBJ rearrangement plots, CDR3 size and DJ length profiles, and Simpson's diversity index. The most abundant DNA sequence in the deep sequencing data was taken as the immunodominant clone. CDR3 amino acid sequences were screened for sharing across subjects and were compared with published repertoires and the VDJdb database. The public reads were run again by TCRdb, first through fastp at Q25 and then through MiXCR, and only productive beta chains were kept. Each entry is one CDR3 protein sequence, shown with its most common DNA and genes. TCRdb assigned the V and J calls; the authors' analysis was not used. The sample profile shows around 190,000 distinct CDR3 sequences; around 63% of them were found once. 25% to 30% of the sample is taken by the ten largest.

V is pared back by 5 bases and J by 3 bases, with 14 bases lying between the germline termini. Via the germline V gene (reference sequence), CDR1 is LNHDA and CDR2 SQIVND. The CDR3 contains 14 residues, cysteine and phenylalanine counted. The entry retains the CDR3 DNA only, 42 bases that are in frame from base 1. To note about this clonotype: Its antigen is unknown. Nothing much larger sits one base from this clone, and base qualities are not available.

This TCR came from a human donor in good health. The rearrangement combines TRBV19 with TRBJ2-7; the D gene remains uncertain. The specimen sequenced was sorted CD4+, CD8+, or CD8+CD57+ T cells (not recorded which) from PBMCs. The CDR3 region reads CASSPGRAYYEQYF. The bases read TGTGCCAGTAGTCCCGGACGAGCTTACTACGAGCAGTACTTC.